These 14 T cell receptor beta chains originate from one sample sequenced in a study of blood T cell repertoires in COVID-19. Clones were sequenced by immunoSEQ multiplex PCR, and TCRdb holds only the in-frame ones, with some missing. Of about 200,000 clones in the sample, 86% were seen once. The sequencing sample was made of peripheral blood. The receptors were sampled from a woman aged 70-85 years with acute or convalescent COVID-19.

The chain carries TRBV19 and TRBJ1-6; D possibly corresponds to TRBD1 (6 bases). Germline loops: CDR1 LNHDA, CDR2 SQIVND (reference sequence). Trimming stripped 1 base from V and 2 bases from J, with 12 bases between. The length of the CDR3 is 17 residues. The chain's CDR3 is CASSIALTGPYNSPLHF. The CDR3 DNA reads TGTGCCAGTAGTATAGCCCTCACAGGGCCCTATAATTCACCCCTCCACTTT.

The sample holds a few counts of this clone. This chain connects TRBV18 to TRBJ2-5; D may be TRBD1 (6 bases). CDR1 is KGHSH and CDR2 is LQKENI in the germline V gene. The CDR3 length is 14 residues. Trimming stripped 4 bases from V and 2 bases from J, with 11 bases between. CDR3 in DNA: TGTGCCAGCTCACGGTTGGACAGTCAAGAGACCCAGTACTTC. It is translated as CASSRLDSQETQYF.

The V and J genes are TRBV10-3 and TRBJ1-2; 8 nucleotides line up with TRBD1. Germline values: CDR1 ENHRY, CDR2 SYGVKD. V shed 2 bases and J 2 bases; nucleotides not matched to a gene: 1. The CDR3 covers 14 residues. The CDR3 DNA is TGTGCCATCAGTGAGGGGGACAGGAACTATGGCTACACCTTC. Encoded protein: CAISEGDRNYGYTF.

Turning to this clone: Relative to the germline gene, one junction end is altered; a read error may explain this. The genes are TRBV5-1 and TRBJ2-5; possibly TRBD2 for D (6 bases). CDR3 length: 12 amino acids. Germline loops: CDR1 SGHRS, CDR2 YFSETQ. The CDR3 sequence: CASSLKAPGLDF. The CDR3 nucleotides read TGCGCCAGCAGCTTAAAAGCACCGGGACTTGACTTC.

This clone was counted a few times. The gene calls are TRBV10-1 and TRBJ2-1; tentative D call: TRBD2 (6 bases). V lost 3 bases, J lost 0 bases, and 12 bases lay in between. CDR1 and CDR2 from the germline V gene are WNHNN and SYGVQD (reference sequence). CDR3 length equals 16 residues. The CDR3 loop reads CASSDLAASSYNEQFF. The CDR3 DNA is TGCGCCAGCAGTGACTTAGCGGCGAGCTCCTACAATGAGCAGTTCTTC.

On this clone: One end of the junction varies from germline; a read error may be responsible. The CDR3 sequence is CASSEAPTGGKHF. The CDR3 nucleotides are TGTGCCAGCAGTGAAGCACCAACAGGGGGGAAGCACTTC. This chain connects TRBV6-1 to TRBJ2-7; TRBD1 agrees at 8 bases. Per the germline V gene, CDR1 is MNHNS and CDR2 is SASEGT. CDR3 length: 13 amino acids.

CDR3 loop: CASSPRTGHYGYTF. The CDR3 DNA reads TGTGCCAGCAGTCCCAGGACAGGCCACTATGGCTACACCTTC. V gene TRBV27 combines with J gene TRBJ1-2; 7 bases agree with TRBD1. The germline gives CDR1 MNHEY, CDR2 SMNVEV (reference sequence). The CDR3 is 14 amino acids. V shed 5 bases and J 3 bases; nucleotides not matched to a gene: 6.

The V gene is TRBV10-3, the J gene TRBJ2-7; 10 bases map to TRBD2. From germline, CDR1 is ENHRY and CDR2 SYGVKD. This CDR3 has 14 amino acids. J gave up 5 bases and V 3 bases, and 4 bases lay outside the gene matches. The CDR3 protein is CAISDPLAGDEQYF. For the CDR3, the DNA is TGTGCCATCAGTGATCCCCTAGCGGGAGACGAGCAGTACTTC.

The chain couples TRBV11-3 to TRBJ2-7; 13 nucleotides match TRBD2. Looked up from germline, CDR1 is SGHNT and CDR2 is YENEEA. The J segment lost 2 bases and the V segment lost 1 base, leaving 2 bases of the junction unmatched. The CDR3 is 16 residues long. The chain's CDR3 is CASSLAGLAGAYEQYF. In DNA form, the CDR3 reads TGTGCCAGCAGCTTAGCTGGACTAGCGGGAGCCTACGAGCAGTACTTC.

This chain joins TRBV7-9 and TRBJ2-7; TRBD2 agrees at 8 bases. In germline, CDR1 is SEHNR, CDR2 FQNEAQ (reference sequence). V lost 3 bases and J lost 7; bases outside the gene matches: 8. The length of the CDR3 is 14 residues. CDR3 nucleotides: TGTGCCAGCAGCTTTATGACTAGCGCGGGGGAGCAGTACTTC. As protein: CASSFMTSAGEQYF.

The CDR3 DNA sequence: TGTGCCAGCAGCCCGGGAAACACTGAAGCTTTCTTT. As protein: CASSPGNTEAFF. The chain combines TRBV9 with TRBJ1-1; D call uncertain. Trimming removed 4 bases at V and 2 bases at J, with 6 bases between. Germline V gene data show CDR1 as SGDLS and CDR2 as YYNGEE. The CDR3 runs to 12 residues.

A note on this clone: Other DNA sequences of this sample code for an identical CDR3. The chain combines TRBV5-1 with TRBJ1-3; D remains unclear. V was cut by 0 bases and J by 0 bases, with 4 bases left in between. This CDR3 spans 14 amino acids. Per the germline V gene, CDR1 is SGHRS and CDR2 is YFSETQ. CDR3: CASSLAGSGNTIYF. The CDR3 coding sequence is TGCGCCAGCAGCTTGGCGGGCTCTGGAAACACCATATATTTT.

This chain links TRBV19 with TRBJ2-2; 8 bases align to TRBD2. CDR1 and CDR2 from the germline V gene are LNHDA and SQIVND (reference sequence). This CDR3 contains 15 residues. Germline trimming cut 6 bases from V and 8 bases from J; bases unmatched to any gene: 11. The CDR3 DNA follows: TGTGCCAGTAGCCATCGGGGACTAGTAAAAGGGGAGCTGTTTTTT. Translated: CASSHRGLVKGELFF.

The chain employs TRBV5-4 and TRBJ2-2, with 8 bases aligning to TRBD2. CDR3 length equals 15 residues. Per germline, CDR1 SGHNT and CDR2 YYREEE (reference sequence). J lost 4 bases, V lost 4 bases, and 6 bases had no gene match. CDR3 sequence (DNA): TGTGCCAGCAGCAGAAGCGGGGGTACCACCGGGGAGCTGTTTTTT. Amino acid sequence: CASSRSGGTTGELFF. Full variable domain (remainder filled in from reference TRBV5-4 and TRBJ2-2): ETGVTQSPTHLIKTRGQQVTLRCSSQSGHNTVSWYQQALGQGPQFIFQYYREEENGRGNFPPRFSGLQFPNYSSELNVNALELDDSALYLCASSRSGGTTGELFFGEGSRLTVL.